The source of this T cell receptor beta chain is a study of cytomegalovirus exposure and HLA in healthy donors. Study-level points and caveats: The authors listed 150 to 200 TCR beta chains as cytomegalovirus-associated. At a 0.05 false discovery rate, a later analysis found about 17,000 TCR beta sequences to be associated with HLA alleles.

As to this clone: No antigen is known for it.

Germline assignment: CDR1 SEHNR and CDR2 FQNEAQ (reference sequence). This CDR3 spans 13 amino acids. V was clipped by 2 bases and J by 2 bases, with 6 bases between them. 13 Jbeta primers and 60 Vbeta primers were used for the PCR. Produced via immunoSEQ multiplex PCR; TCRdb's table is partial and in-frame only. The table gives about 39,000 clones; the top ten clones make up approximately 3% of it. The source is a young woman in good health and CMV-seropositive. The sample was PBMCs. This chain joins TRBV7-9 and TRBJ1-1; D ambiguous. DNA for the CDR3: TGTGCCAGCAGCTTATCCAGAAACACTGAAGCTTTCTTT. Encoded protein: CASSLSRNTEAFF.